This TCR beta chain was obtained from a study of blood T cell repertoires in COVID-19 (dated by TCRdb to 2019 to 2021). At the level of the whole study: Samples covering the acute and convalescent phases of COVID-19 were provided by collaborators in the United States, Italy and Spain. The dataset comprised deeply sampled blood TCRbeta repertoires from subjects exposed to, actively infected with, or recovered from COVID-19. Samples were obtained from the ongoing ImmuneRACE study (first 160 participants) and from approximately 1,200 subjects provided by 6 global collaborators. The prospective study material was composed of cDNA or gDNA derived from T cells, B-cell-depleted T cells, or PBMCs. A freely available public database, intended as a resource for researchers studying the immune response to SARS-CoV-2, is where the repertoires were released. Sample metadata almost always included a de-identified subject ID, COVID-19 status, age in years and sex. Where available, HLA class I and class II types were taken from metadata supplied by the sample provider and were not determined by assay-based typing.

The paper as a whole reports these results and caveats: The quantity of clinical and demographic metadata differed by source and by participant and was supplied without curation.

CDR1 and CDR2, per the germline V gene, are SGHRS and YFSETQ. Trimmed from V: 4 bases; trimmed from J: 1 base; junction bases lacking a gene match: 8. The CDR3 starts with the cysteine, ends with the phenylalanine, and has 15 residues. Solely the CDR3 DNA is kept, with 45 bases framed from the first base. TCRbeta CDR3 regions were amplified from genomic DNA by means of the immunoSEQ Assay, a bias-controlled multiplex PCR. As for the authors' bioinformatics: Nucleated cell counts per sample were estimated from amplification of reference gene primers within the assay. Sequence reads were collapsed and filtered to measure the absolute abundance of every unique TCRbeta CDR3 rearrangement. For each sample, productive Simpson clonality was calculated as the square root of Simpson's diversity index across productive rearrangements. TCRdb's version of the immuneACCESS table is confined to in-frame rearrangements and falls short of the full clone set. An unresolved V gene accounts for under half of the shortfall where checked; the remainder is of unknown origin. V and J calls and clone size are copied from that table; D and trimming were computed from the DNA. The sample table holds approximately 200,000 clones, of which roughly four fifths were seen once. Jointly, the top ten make up about 11% of the sample.

Points on this clone: The antigen this receptor binds is unknown. No base-level quality is on record; no much larger clone is a single base apart.

Enrolling through a virtual design, the prospective study's participants ranged in age from roughly 18 to 95 years and lived across 24 United States geographic areas. In the prospective study, participants were assigned to cohorts based on the clinical history participants reported in a screening survey and a study questionnaire. ImmuneRACE Cohort 3 recovered participants were defined by two consecutive negative NP/OP PCR tests, healthcare professional clearance, or symptom resolution. In the prospective study, whole blood, serum and a nasopharyngeal or oropharyngeal swab were collected from each participant by mobile phlebotomists. Additional blood draws and questionnaires over an approximately two-month period could optionally be provided by prospective study participants. Before DNA extraction, blood samples from the prospective study were shipped at room temperature or frozen.

This TCR came from a middle-aged man who had recovered from COVID-19. Sequenced material: PBMCs or T cells enriched from blood (not recorded which). This receptor chain uses TRBV5-1 and TRBJ2-7; 7 central nucleotides agree with TRBD1. DNA sequence: TGCGCCAGCAGCCAAACCGGGACAGCGTCCTACGAGCAGTACTTC. This gives the protein CASSQTGTASYEQYF.